These T cell receptor beta chains were read from a single sample in a study of blood T cell repertoires in COVID-19. Assay: immunoSEQ multiplex PCR; the TCRdb copy retains only in-frame clones and omits some. The sample has roughly 250,000 clones, approximately 88% seen once. Sequenced input: PBMCs or T cells enriched from blood (not recorded which). All receptors come from a woman aged 25-40 years with acute COVID-19. Each CDR3 is given with its conserved first and last residue. A D gene is named only where the DNA matches it firmly. Part of the rows lack a size; the others show once, few, many or a class for expanded clones.

TRBV18,.,TRBJ1-1,.,TGTGCCAGCTCCCCGAGGTCCGAACCCCGGGGAACTGAAGCTTTCTTT,CASSPRSEPRGTEAFF
TRBV14,.,TRBJ1-4,once,TGTGCCAGCAGCCAAGCGGGGGAAAAACTGTTTTTT,CASSQAGEKLFF
TRBV5-1,.,TRBJ1-1,.,TGCGCCAGCAGCCAACAGGGTGGTGAAGCTTTCTTT,CASSQQGGEAFF
TRBV7-9,TRBD1,TRBJ2-3,.,TGTGCCAGCAGCTTTAGCGACAGGGGGGCCGATACGCAGTATTTT,CASSFSDRGADTQYF
TRBV27,.,TRBJ1-5,once,TGTGCCAGCAGTTTATTGGGGGGAAATGGTCAGCCCCAGCATTTT,CASSLLGGNGQPQHF
TRBV5-5,TRBD1,TRBJ1-4,medium-sized,TGTGCCAGCAGAGTCCCCACAGGGGGTGTTAATGAAAAACTGTTTTTT,CASRVPTGGVNEKLFF
TRBV18,.,TRBJ2-7,.,TGTGCCAGCTCACCGGCGACATTCTCCTACGAGCAGTACTTC,CASSPATFSYEQYF
TRBV5-1,TRBD1,TRBJ1-1,.,TGCGCCAGCAGCTTGGCAGGGGGCCTGAACACTGAAGCTTTCTTT,CASSLAGGLNTEAFF
TRBV2,.,TRBJ1-5,.,TGTGCCAGCAGTAGCGATAGCAATCAGCCCCAGCATTTT,CASSSDSNQPQHF
TRBV4-1,.,TRBJ2-7,.,TGCGCCAGCAGCCCCTCCGGGACGGGTAGCGGATACGAGCAGTACTTC,CASSPSGTGSGYEQYF
TRBV12-3/TRBV12-4,.,TRBJ1-4,.,TGTGCCAGCAGTGTGGGACTTAATGAAAAACTGTTTTTT,CASSVGLNEKLFF
TRBV11-2,.,TRBJ2-7,.,TGTGCCAGCAGCTTACGGACAGTAAGCTCCTACGAGCAGTACTTC,CASSLRTVSSYEQYF
TRBV12-3/TRBV12-4,.,TRBJ1-1,.,TGTGCCAGCAGTTTACAGGGAGGCACTGAAGCTTTCTTT,CASSLQGGTEAFF
TRBV2,TRBD1,TRBJ1-2,once,TGTGCCAGCAGTGAGGACAGGGGCTCCTATGGCTACACCTTC,CASSEDRGSYGYTF